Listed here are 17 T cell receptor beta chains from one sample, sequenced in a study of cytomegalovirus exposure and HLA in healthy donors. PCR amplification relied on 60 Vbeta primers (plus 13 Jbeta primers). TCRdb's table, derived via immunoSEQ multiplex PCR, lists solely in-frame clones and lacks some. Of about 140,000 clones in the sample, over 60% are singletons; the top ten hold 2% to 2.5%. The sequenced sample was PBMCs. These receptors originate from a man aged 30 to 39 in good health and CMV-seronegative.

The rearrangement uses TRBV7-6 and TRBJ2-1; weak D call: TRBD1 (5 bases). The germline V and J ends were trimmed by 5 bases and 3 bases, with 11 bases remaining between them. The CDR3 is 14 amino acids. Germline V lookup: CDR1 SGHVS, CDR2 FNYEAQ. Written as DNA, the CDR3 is TGTGCCAGCAGCAGGGGTCATCTCTACAATGAGCAGTTCTTC. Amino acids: CASSRGHLYNEQFF. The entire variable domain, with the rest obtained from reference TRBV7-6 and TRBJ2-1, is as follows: GAGVSQSPRYKVTKRGQDVALRCDPISGHVSLYWYRQALGQGPEFLTYFNYEAQQDKSGLPNDRFSAERPEGSISTLTIQRTEQRDSAMYRCASSRGHLYNEQFFGPGTRLTVL.

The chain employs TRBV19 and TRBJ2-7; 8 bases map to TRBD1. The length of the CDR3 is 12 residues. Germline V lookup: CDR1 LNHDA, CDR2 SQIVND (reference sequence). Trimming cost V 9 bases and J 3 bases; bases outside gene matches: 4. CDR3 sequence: CASGQGIYEQYF. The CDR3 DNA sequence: TGTGCCAGCGGACAGGGAATCTACGAGCAGTACTTC.

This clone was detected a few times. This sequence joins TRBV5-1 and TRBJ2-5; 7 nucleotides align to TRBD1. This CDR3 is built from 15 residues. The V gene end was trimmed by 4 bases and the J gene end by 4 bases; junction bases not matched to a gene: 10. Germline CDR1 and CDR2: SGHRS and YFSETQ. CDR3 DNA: TGCGCCAGCAGCGTGACAGGGTCGTTGGGAGAGACCCAGTACTTC. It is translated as CASSVTGSLGETQYF.

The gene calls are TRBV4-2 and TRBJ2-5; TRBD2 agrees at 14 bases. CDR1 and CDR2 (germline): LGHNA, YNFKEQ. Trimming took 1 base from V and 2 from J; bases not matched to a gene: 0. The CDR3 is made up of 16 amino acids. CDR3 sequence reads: CASSQGTSGRQETQYF. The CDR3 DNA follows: TGTGCCAGCAGCCAAGGGACTAGCGGGAGGCAAGAGACCCAGTACTTC.

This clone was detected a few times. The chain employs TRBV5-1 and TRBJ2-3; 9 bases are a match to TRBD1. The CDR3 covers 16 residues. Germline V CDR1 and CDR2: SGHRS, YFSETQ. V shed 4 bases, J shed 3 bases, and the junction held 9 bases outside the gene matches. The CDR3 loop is CASSTRTGEGTDTQYF. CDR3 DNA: TGCGCCAGCAGCACCAGGACAGGGGAGGGGACAGATACGCAGTATTTT.

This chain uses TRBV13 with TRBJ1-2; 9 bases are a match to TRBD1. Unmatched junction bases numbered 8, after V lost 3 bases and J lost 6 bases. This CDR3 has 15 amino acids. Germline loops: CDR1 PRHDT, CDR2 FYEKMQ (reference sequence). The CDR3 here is CASSLVDRGRDGYTF. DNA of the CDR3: TGTGCCAGCAGCTTGGTGGACAGGGGTAGAGATGGCTACACCTTC.

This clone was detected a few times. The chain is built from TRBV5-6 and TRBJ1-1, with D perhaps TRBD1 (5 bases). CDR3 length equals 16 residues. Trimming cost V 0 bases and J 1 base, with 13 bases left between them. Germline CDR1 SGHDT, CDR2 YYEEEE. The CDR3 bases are TGTGCCAGCAGCTTGGCCCCTATAAGGGGGAACACTGAAGCTTTCTTT. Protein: CASSLAPIRGNTEAFF.

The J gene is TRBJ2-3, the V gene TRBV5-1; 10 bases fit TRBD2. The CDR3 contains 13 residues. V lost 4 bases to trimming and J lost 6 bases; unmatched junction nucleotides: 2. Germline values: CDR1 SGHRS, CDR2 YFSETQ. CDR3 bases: TGCGCCAGCAGCGTGGGACTAGCGGATACGCAGTATTTT. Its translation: CASSVGLADTQYF.

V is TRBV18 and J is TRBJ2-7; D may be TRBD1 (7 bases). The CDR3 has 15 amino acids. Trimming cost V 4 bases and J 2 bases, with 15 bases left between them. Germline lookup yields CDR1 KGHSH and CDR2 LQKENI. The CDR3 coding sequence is TGTGCCAGCTCACTCATCAGGGGGGCCCCCTACGAGCAGTACTTC. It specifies CASSLIRGAPYEQYF.

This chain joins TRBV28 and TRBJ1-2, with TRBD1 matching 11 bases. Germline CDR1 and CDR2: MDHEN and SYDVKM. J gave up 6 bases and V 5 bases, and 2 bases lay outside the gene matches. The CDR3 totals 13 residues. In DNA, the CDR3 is TGTGCCAGCAGTACGGGACAGGGGGATGGCTACACCTTC. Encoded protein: CASSTGQGDGYTF.

Here the CDR3 DNA reads TGTGCCAGCAGCTTAAGGACAGGACAAGAGACCCAGTACTTC. Its protein is CASSLRTGQETQYF. The chain has TRBV11-2 and TRBJ2-5; 7 bases match TRBD1. With 2 bases clipped from V and 2 bases from J, the junction kept 2 bases outside the gene matches. Per the germline V gene, CDR1 is SGHAT and CDR2 is FQNNGV. CDR3 length: 14 amino acids.

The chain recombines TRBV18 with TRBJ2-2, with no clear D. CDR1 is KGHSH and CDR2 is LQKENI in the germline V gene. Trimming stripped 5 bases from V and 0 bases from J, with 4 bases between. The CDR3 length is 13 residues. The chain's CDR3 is CASSSANTGELFF. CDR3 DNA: TGTGCCAGCTCAAGCGCGAACACCGGGGAGCTGTTTTTT.

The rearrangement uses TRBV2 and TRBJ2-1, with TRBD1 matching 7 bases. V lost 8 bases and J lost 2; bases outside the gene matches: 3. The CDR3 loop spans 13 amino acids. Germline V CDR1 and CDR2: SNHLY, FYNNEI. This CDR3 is CASWTGAYNEQFF. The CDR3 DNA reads TGTGCCAGCTGGACAGGTGCCTACAATGAGCAGTTCTTC.

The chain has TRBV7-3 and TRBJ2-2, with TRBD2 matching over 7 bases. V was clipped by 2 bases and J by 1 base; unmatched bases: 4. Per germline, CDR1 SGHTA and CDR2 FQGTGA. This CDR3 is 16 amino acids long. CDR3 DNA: TGTGCCAGCAGCTTATCGGCGGGAGAGAACACCGGGGAGCTGTTTTTT. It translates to CASSLSAGENTGELFF.

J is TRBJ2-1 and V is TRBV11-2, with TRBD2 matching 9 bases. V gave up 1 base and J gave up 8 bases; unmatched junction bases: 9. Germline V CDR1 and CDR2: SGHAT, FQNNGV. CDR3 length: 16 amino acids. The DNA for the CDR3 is TGTGCCAGCAGCTTAGGGGCGGGAGGGCCGACCGATGAGCAGTTCTTC. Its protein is CASSLGAGGPTDEQFF.

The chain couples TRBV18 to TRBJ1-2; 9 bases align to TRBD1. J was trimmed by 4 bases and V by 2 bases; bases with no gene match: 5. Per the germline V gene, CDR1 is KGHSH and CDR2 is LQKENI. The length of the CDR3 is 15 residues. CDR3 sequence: CASSPETGGRYGYTF. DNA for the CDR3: TGTGCCAGCTCACCAGAGACAGGGGGACGCTATGGCTACACCTTC.

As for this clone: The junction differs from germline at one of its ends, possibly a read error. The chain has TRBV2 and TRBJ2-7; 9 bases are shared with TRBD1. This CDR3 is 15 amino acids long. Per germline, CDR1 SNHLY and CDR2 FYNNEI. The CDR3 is CVSRLGTGHSYEQYF. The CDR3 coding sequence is TGTGTCAGCAGACTCGGGACAGGGCACTCCTACGAGCAGTACTTC.